The present T cell receptor (beta chain) was sequenced within a study of OX40 agonist ivuxolimab in advanced cancers. Whole-study context: A diagnosis of hepatocellular carcinoma, melanoma, renal cell or head and neck cancer was present in dose-escalation patients. Study observations and caveats: The authors also found low normalized T-cell clonal expansion in some nonresponders. Blood T cells, both CD4+ and CD8+, expanded clonally by week 6 at 0.1 to 3.0 mg/kg.

Sequencing used immunoSEQ multiplex PCR; TCRdb keeps in-frame clones, though not all of them. The sample carries roughly 150,000 clones, under 95% recorded once. Blood samples were obtained at baseline, cycle 4 day 1, and cycle 7 day 1. As for this clone: Its antigen is not known.

Germline V gene sequence: CDR1 ENHRY, CDR2 SYGVKD. The CDR3 totals 12 residues. Losses at the gene ends were 6 bases for V and 8 bases for J; bases not matched to a gene: 6. The V call is TRBV10-3, the J call TRBJ1-2; 7 bases agree with TRBD1. The sample consisted of CD4+ or CD8+ T cells sorted from blood, taken in a trial of the OX40 agonist ivuxolimab. The sequence was obtained from an adult with an advanced solid tumor such as melanoma, head and neck, liver or kidney cancer. The CDR3 spells CAISDRDWGYTF. DNA for the CDR3: TGTGCCATCAGCGACAGGGACTGGGGCTACACCTTC.